This is a list of T cell receptor beta chains from one sample in a study of CD8+ T cells in alopecia areata. Sequencing used immunoSEQ multiplex PCR; TCRdb keeps in-frame clones, though not all of them. The sample holds approximately 110,000 clones, less than 60% seen once. Sequences were derived from CD4+ T cells sorted from blood, sampled at week 24, from a patient treated with tofacitinib. These receptors all come from a human donor with alopecia areata. The CDR3 runs from the conserved cysteine through the conserved F or W. The order of the fields is J gene, clone size, V gene, D gene, CDR3 DNA, CDR3 protein. The D gene is left open where the match is weak. Rows give clone size only sometimes, using once, few, many, or a class for an expanded clone.

TRBJ1-3,few,TRBV10-3,NA,TGTGCCATCAGTGGCCGGTTTCGGAGGTCTGGAAACACCATATATTTT,CAISGRFRRSGNTIYF
TRBJ1-5,few,TRBV30,NA,TGTGCCTGGAGCTGGAAGGAGCAGCCCCAGCATTTT,CAWSWKEQPQHF
TRBJ2-5,NA,TRBV7-9,NA,TGTGCCAGCAGCTTAGCCTCCGGGCAAGAGACCCAGTACTTC,CASSLASGQETQYF
TRBJ1-1,NA,TRBV7-2,NA,TGTGCCAGCAGCCGAGACAGGAACACTGAAGCTTTCTTT,CASSRDRNTEAFF
TRBJ1-1,NA,TRBV11-2,NA,TGTGCCAGCAGCTTCGATACGAACACTGAAGCTTTCTTT,CASSFDTNTEAFF
TRBJ2-7,NA,TRBV11-1,NA,TGTGCCAGCAGACGCGGGGCCAGCTCCTACGAGCAGTACTTC,CASRRGASSYEQYF
TRBJ1-6,NA,TRBV7-8,NA,TGTGCCAGCAGCCCAAGCGGGGCGATGAATTCACCCCTCCACTTT,CASSPSGAMNSPLHF
TRBJ1-5,once,TRBV4-2,NA,TGTGCCAGCAGCCAAGGCCCGGGCCCCCGTCAAAGCAATCAGCCCCAGCATTTT,CASSQGPGPRQSNQPQHF
TRBJ2-1,NA,TRBV30,NA,TGTGCCTGGACTGCAGGGGCGCGCAATGAGCAGTTCTTC,CAWTAGARNEQFF
TRBJ1-2,NA,TRBV5-6,NA,TGTGCCAGCAGATGGACACGAACCTATGGCTACACCTTC,CASRWTRTYGYTF
TRBJ2-3,many,TRBV11-2,NA,TGTGCCAGCAGGCCTCAGGGCCCGGGTACGCAGTATTTT,CASRPQGPGTQYF
TRBJ2-2,NA,TRBV10-3,TRBD1,TGTGCCATCAGTGGTTCGTCCGGGACAGGGTTATCCGGGGAGCTGTTTTTT,CAISGSSGTGLSGELFF
TRBJ1-1,NA,TRBV30,NA,TGTGCCTGGGGGCGCAGCCAGACTGAAGCTTTCTTT,CAWGRSQTEAFF
TRBJ2-7,NA,TRBV11-2,NA,TGTGCCAGCACCCCTTCAACAGGGTTCGACGAGCAGTACTTC,CASTPSTGFDEQYF
TRBJ2-5,NA,TRBV11-3,TRBD1,TGTGCCAGCAGCTCGACAGGGGGAGGGGAGACCCAGTACTTC,CASSSTGGGETQYF
TRBJ2-7,NA,TRBV7-8,TRBD1,TGTGCCACACACGCGGACAGGACCGGCGGGCAGTACTTC,CATHADRTGGQYF
TRBJ1-5,few,TRBV7-9,TRBD1,TGTGCCAGCAGCGCAGGACAGGGAGGGCAGCCCCAGCATTTT,CASSAGQGGQPQHF
TRBJ2-5,NA,TRBV30,TRBD2,TGTGCCTGGAGTACGGGGGGGGAGACCCAGTACTTC,CAWSTGGETQYF
TRBJ2-5,many,TRBV5-4,TRBD1,TGTGCCAGCAGCCCACGGACAGGGAATCAAGAGACCCAGTACTTC,CASSPRTGNQETQYF